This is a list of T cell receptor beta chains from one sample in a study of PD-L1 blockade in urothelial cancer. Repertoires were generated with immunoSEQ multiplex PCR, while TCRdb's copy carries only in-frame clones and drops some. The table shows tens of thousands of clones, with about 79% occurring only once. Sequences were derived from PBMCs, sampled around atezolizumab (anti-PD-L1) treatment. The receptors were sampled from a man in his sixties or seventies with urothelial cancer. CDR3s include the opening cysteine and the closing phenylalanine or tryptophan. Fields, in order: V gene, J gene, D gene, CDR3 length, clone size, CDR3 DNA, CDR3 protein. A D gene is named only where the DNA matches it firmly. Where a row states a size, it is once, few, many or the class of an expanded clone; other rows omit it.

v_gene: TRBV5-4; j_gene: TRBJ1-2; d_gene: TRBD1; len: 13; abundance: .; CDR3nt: TGTGCCAGCAGCAAAGGACAGGGCTATGGCTACACCTTC; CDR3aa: CASSKGQGYGYTF
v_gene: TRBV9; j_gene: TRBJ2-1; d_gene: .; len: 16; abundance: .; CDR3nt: TGTGCCAGCAGCGTAGATGGCGGAGTCGCCTACAATGAGCAGTTCTTC; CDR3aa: CASSVDGGVAYNEQFF
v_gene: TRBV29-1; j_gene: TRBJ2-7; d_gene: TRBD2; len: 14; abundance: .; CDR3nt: TGCAGCGTTCTAGGGACTAGCGGCTCCTACGAGCAGTACTTC; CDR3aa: CSVLGTSGSYEQYF
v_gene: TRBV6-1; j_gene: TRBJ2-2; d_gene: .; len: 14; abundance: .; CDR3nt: TGTGCCAGCAGCATTAGGCGGGACACCGGGGAGCTGTTTTTT; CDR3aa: CASSIRRDTGELFF
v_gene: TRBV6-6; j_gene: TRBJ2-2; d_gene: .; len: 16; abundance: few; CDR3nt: TGTGCCAGCAGTTACTCGATAGGGGGGGAGGCCGGGGAGCTGTTTTTT; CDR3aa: CASSYSIGGEAGELFF
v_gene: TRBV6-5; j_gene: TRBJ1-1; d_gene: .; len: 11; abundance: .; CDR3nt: .; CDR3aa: CASSSSGGAFF
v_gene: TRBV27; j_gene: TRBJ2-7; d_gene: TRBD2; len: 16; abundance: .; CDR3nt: TGTGCCAGCAGCCCCGACGGGACTAGCGGGGGGTACGAGCAGTACTTC; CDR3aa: CASSPDGTSGGYEQYF
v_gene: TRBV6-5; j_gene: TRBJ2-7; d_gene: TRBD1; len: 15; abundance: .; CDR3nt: TGTGCCAGCAGGCAACCGGGACAGGGTGCCTACGAGCAGTACTTC; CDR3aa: CASRQPGQGAYEQYF
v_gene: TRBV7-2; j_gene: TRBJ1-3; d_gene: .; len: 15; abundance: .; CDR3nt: TGTGCCAGCAGCCGTAGTTACTCCTCTGGAAACACCATATATTTT; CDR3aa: CASSRSYSSGNTIYF
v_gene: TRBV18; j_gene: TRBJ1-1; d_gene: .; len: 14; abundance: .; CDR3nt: TGTGCCAGCTCACCTAGCAGGGCCAGGGGTGAAGCTTTCTTT; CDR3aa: CASSPSRARGEAFF
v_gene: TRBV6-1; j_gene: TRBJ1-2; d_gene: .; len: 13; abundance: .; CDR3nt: TGTGCCAGCAGTGAAGCGCTAGTCAGCGACTACACCTTC; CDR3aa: CASSEALVSDYTF
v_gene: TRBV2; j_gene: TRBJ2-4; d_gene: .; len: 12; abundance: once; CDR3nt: TGTGCCAGCAGGGAGGAAGGCGGCATTCAGTACTTC; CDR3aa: CASREEGGIQYF
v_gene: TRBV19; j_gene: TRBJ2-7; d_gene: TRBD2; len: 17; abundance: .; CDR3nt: TGTGCCAGTAGCCCTATGGGGACTAGCGGGAGCTCCTACGAGCAGTACTTC; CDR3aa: CASSPMGTSGSSYEQYF
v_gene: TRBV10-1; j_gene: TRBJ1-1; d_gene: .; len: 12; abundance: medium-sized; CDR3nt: TGCGCCAGCGAGACGCCAGGCCGGGAAGCTTTCTTT; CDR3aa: CASETPGREAFF
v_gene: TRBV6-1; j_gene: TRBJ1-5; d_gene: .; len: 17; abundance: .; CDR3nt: TGTGCCAGCAGTGAATGGGGGGGGCTTCCGCCCAATCAGCCCCAGCATTTT; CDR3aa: CASSEWGGLPPNQPQHF
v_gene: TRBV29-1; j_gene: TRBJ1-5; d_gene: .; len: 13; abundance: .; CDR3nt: TGCAGCGCGTCTTCGGGGGATGGACAGCCCCAGCATTTT; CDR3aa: CSASSGDGQPQHF
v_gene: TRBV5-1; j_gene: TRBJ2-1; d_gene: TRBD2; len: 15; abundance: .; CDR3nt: TGCGCCAGCAGCCCCACTAGCGACCCTCTTAATGAGCAGTTCTTC; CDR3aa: CASSPTSDPLNEQFF
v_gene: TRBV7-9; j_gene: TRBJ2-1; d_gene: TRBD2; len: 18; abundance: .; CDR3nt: TGTGCCAGCAGCTTAGACGGGACTAGCGGGAGGGTTTACAATGAGCAGTTCTTC; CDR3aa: CASSLDGTSGRVYNEQFF
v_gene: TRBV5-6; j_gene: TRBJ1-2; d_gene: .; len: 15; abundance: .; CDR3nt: TGTGCCAGCTCGGACATAGCCATGGGTGCCTATGGCTACACCTTC; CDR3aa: CASSDIAMGAYGYTF
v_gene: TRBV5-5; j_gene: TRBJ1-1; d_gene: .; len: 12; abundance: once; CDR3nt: TGTGCCAGCAGCCAGGACTACGCTGAAGCTTTCTTT; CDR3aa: CASSQDYAEAFF
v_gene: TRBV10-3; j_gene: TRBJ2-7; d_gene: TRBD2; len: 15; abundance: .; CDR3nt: TGTGCCATCAGTGACCCAAGCGGGGGGAACGACGAGCAGTACTTC; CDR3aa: CAISDPSGGNDEQYF
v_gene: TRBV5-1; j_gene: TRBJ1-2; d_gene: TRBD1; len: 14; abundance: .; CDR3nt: TGCGCCAGCAGCTTGGATGAGGGGGCGGGAGGCTACACCTTC; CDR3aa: CASSLDEGAGGYTF
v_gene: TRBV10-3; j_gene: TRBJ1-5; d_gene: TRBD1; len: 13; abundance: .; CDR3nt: TGTGCCATCAGCCTGGACAGGGCTCAGCCCCAGCATTTT; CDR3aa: CAISLDRAQPQHF
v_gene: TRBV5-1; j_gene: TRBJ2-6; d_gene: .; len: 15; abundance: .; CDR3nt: TGCGCCAGCAGCGCTGGCAGCTCTGGGGCCAACGTCCTGACTTTC; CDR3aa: CASSAGSSGANVLTF
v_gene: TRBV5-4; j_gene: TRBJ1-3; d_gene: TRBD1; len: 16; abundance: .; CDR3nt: TGTGCCAGCAGCCCGGGACAGCTCTTCTCTGGAAACACCATATATTTT; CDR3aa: CASSPGQLFSGNTIYF
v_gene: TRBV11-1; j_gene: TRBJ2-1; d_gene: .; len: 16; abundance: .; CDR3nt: TGTGCCAGCAGCTTAAGTAAAAAATTAACTGGAGGGGAGCAGTTCTTC; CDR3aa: CASSLSKKLTGGEQFF
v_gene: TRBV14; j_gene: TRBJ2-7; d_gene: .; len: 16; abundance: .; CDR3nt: TGTGCCAGCAGCTACCAGTGGTCCAGCAGGTCCTACGAGCAGTACTTC; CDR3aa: CASSYQWSSRSYEQYF
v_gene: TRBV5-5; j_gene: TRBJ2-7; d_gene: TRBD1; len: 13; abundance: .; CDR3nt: TGTGCCAGCAGTCCGGACAGGGGGCTCGAGCAGTACTTC; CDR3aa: CASSPDRGLEQYF
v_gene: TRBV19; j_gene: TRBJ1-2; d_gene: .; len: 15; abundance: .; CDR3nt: TGTGCCAGTAGTATAGCTTCAGGGGTCAACTATGGCTACACCTTC; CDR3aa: CASSIASGVNYGYTF
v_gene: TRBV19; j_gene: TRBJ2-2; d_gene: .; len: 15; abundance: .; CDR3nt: TGTGCCAGTAGTATACAATACAGGGCGACTGGGGAGCTGTTTTTT; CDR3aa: CASSIQYRATGELFF
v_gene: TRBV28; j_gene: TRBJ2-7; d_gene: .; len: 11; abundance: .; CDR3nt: TGTGCCAGCAGTACAACCTACGAGCAGTACTTC; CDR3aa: CASSTTYEQYF
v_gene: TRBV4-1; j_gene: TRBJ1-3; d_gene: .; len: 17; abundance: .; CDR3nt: TGCGCCAGCAGCCAAGTCATCCCGGGGGACTCTGGAAACACCATATATTTT; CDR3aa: CASSQVIPGDSGNTIYF
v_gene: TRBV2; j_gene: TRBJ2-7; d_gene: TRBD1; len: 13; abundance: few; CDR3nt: TGTGCCACCAAAGACAGGGCCTCCTACGAGCAGTACTTC; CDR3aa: CATKDRASYEQYF
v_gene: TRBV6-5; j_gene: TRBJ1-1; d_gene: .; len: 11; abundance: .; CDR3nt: TGTGCCAGCCTTGACAGAGAAGAAGCTTTCTTT; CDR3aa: CASLDREEAFF
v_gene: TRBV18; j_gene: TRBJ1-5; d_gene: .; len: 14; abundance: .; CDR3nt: TGTGCCAGCTCACCCGACCAGGGTAAGCAGCCCCAGCATTTT; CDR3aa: CASSPDQGKQPQHF
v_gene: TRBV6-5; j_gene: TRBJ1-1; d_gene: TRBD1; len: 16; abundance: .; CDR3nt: TGTGCCAGCAGTTCAAATTTAGGGACAGTCCTTAGTGAAGCTTTCTTT; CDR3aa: CASSSNLGTVLSEAFF
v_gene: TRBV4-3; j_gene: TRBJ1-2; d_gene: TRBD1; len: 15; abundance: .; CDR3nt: TGCGCCAGCAGCCGAATGGGACAGGCCCCAGCTGGCTACACCTTC; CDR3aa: CASSRMGQAPAGYTF
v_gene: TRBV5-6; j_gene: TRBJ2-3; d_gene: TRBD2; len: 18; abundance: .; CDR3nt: TGTGCCAGCAGCCTTCTAGCGGGAGGATTGATGGGAACAGATACGCAGTATTTT; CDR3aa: CASSLLAGGLMGTDTQYF
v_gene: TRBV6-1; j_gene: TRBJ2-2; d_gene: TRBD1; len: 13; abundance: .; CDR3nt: TGTGCCAGCAGTGGAATGGACAGGGGGTACCTGTTTTTT; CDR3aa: CASSGMDRGYLFF